This T cell receptor (beta chain) was profiled in a study of T cell responses to AZD1222 COVID-19 vaccine. The study's findings and limits: Among the donors, most were white British and more were female, and clonal diversity was possibly underestimated. Researchers report vaccine-associated CD4 TCRs spanning spike, with dominance at 160-218 and 743-854.

V lost 4 bases and J lost 6; bases outside the gene matches: 4. Germline V CDR1 and CDR2: LNHDA, SQIVND (reference sequence). The CDR3 has 14 residues. A word on this clone: As yet, its antigen is unknown.

This table comes from immunoSEQ multiplex PCR, and its TCRdb copy is limited to in-frame clones, with some not included. Among tens of thousands of clones, approximately 89% were seen once, and the ten largest hold about 2%. This sample comprised peripheral blood, obtained on day 0 of AZD1222 vaccination. This TCR was sampled from an adult in good health. The chain carries TRBV19 and TRBJ1-5; 9 nucleotides line up with TRBD1. The CDR3 nucleotides are TGTGCCAGTAGTACGACAGGGGGTGGTCAGCCCCAGCATTTT. Protein sequence: CASSTTGGGQPQHF.